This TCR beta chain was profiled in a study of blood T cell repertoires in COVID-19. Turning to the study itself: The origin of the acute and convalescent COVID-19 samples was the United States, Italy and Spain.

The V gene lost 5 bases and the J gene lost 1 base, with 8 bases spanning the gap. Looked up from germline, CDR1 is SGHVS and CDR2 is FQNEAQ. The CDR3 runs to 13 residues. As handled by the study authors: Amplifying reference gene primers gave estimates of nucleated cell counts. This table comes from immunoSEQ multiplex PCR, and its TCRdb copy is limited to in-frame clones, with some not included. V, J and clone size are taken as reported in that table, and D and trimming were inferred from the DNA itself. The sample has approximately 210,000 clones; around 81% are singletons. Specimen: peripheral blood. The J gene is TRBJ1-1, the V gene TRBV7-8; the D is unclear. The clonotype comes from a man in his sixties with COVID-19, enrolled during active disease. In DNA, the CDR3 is TGTGCCAGCAGCATGGGGAGGAACACTGAAGCTTTCTTT. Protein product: CASSMGRNTEAFF.